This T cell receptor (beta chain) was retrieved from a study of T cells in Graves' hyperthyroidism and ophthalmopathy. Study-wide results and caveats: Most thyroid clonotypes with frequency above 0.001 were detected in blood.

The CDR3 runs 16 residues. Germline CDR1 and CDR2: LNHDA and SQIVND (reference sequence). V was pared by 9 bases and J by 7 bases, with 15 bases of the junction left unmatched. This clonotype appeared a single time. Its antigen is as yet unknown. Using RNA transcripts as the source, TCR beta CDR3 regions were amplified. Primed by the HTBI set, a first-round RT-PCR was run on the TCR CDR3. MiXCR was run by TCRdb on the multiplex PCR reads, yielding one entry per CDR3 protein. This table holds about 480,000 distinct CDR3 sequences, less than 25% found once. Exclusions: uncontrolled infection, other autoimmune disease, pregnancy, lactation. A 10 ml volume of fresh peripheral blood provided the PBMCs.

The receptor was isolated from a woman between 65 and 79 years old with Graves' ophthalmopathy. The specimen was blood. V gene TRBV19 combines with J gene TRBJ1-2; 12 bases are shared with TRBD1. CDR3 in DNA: TGTGCCAGGATTACTGGGGGGACAGGGGGCAGGGGTGGCTACACCTTC. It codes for CARITGGTGGRGGYTF.